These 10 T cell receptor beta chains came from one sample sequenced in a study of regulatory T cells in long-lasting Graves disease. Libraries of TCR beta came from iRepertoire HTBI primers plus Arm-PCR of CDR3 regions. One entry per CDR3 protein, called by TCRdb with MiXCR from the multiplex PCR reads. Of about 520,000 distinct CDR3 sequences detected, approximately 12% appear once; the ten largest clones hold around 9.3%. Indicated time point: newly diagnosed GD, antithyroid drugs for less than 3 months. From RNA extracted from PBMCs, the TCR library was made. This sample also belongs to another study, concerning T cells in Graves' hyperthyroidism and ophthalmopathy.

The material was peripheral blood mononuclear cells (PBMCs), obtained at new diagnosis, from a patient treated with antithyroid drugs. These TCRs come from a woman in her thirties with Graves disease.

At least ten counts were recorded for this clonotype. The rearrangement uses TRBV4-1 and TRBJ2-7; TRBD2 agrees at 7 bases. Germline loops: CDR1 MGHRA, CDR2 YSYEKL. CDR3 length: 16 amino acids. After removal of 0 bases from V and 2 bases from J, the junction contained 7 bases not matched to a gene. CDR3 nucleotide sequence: TGCGCCAGCAGCCAAGATTGGGGCGGGAGACCCTACGAGCAGTACTTC. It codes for CASSQDWGGRPYEQYF.

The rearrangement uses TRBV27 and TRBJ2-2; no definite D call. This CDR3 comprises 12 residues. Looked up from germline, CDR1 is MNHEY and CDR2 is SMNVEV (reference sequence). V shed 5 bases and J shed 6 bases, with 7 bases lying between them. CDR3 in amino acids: CASSPYPGELFF. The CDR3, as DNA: TGTGCCAGCAGTCCGTACCCCGGGGAGCTGTTTTTT.

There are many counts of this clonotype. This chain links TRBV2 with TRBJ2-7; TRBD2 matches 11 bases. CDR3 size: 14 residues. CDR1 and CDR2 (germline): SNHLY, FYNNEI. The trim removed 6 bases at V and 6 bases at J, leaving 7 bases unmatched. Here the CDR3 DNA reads TGTGCCAGCAGCGGCACTAGCGGGAGTTCCGAGCAGTACTTC. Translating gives CASSGTSGSSEQYF. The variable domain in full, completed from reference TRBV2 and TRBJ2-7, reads EPEVTQTPSHQVTQMGQEVILRCVPISNHLYFYWYRQILGQKVEFLVSFYNNEISEKSEIFDDQFSVERPDGSNFTLKIRSTKLEDSAMYFCASSGTSGSSEQYFGPGTRLTVT.

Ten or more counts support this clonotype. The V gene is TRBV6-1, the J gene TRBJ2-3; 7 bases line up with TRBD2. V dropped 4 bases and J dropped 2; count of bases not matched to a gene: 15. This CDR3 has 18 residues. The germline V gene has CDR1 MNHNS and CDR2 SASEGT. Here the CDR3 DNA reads TGTGCCAGCAGTGGACTCCCGTCCGGGGGGAAGTACACAGATACGCAGTATTTT. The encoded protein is CASSGLPSGGKYTDTQYF.

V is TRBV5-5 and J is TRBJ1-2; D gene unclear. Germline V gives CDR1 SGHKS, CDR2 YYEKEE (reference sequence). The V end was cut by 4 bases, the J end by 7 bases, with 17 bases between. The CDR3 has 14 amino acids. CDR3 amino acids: CASSVLEGGLGYTF. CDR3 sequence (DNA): TGTGCCAGCAGCGTGTTGGAGGGAGGGCTTGGCTACACCTTC.

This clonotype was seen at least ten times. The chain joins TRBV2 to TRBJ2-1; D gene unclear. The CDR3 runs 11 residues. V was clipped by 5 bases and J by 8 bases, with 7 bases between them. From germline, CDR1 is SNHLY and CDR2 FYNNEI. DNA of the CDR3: TGTGCCAGCAGTAGGACGTATGAGCAGTTCTTC. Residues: CASSRTYEQFF.

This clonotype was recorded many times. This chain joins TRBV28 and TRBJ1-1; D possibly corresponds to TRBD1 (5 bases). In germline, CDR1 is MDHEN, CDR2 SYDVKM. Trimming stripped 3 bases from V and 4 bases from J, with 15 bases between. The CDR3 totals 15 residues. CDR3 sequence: CASSLGTRGGTEAFF. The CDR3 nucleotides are TGTGCCAGCAGTTTGGGCACCCGGGGGGGCACTGAAGCTTTCTTT.

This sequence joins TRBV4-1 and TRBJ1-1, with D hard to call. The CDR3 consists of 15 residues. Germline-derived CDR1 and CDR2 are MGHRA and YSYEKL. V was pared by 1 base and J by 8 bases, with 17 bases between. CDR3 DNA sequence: TGCGCCAGCAGCCAAGGTGACGGAAAAAGGAGAGAAGCTTTCTTT. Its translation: CASSQGDGKRREAFF.

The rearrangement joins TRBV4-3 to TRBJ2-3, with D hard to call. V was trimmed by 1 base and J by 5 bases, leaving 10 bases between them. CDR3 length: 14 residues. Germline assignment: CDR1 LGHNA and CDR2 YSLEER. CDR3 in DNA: TGCGCCAGCAGCCAAGGAGCAGGCGGAGATACGCAGTATTTT. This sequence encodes CASSQGAGGDTQYF.

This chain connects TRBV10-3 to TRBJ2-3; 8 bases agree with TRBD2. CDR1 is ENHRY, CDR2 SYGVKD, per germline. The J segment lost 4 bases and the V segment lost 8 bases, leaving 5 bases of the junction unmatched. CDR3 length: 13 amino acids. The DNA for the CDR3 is TGTGCCATCTCGGGGGGGGCCCCAGATACGCAGTATTTT. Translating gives CAISGGAPDTQYF.